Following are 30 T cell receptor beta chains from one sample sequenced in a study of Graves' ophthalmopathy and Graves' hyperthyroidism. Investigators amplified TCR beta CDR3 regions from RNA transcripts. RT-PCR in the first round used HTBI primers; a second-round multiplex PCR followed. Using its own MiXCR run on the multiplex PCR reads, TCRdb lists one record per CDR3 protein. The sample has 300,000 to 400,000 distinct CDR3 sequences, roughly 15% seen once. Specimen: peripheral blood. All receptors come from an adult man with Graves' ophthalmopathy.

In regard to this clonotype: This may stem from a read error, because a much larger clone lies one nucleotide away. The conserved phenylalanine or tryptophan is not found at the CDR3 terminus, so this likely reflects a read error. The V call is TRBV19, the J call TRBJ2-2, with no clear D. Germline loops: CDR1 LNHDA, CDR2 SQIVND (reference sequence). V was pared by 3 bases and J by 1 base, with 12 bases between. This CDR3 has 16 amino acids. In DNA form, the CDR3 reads TGTGCCAGTAGTATTAAAACGACGGGGAACACCGGGGAGCTGTTTCTT. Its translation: CASSIKTTGNTGELFL.

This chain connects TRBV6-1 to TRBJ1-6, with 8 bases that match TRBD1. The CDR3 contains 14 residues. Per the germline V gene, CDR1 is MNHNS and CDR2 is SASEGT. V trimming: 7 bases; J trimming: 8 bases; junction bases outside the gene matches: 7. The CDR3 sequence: CASKQGVSHSPLHF. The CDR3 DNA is TGTGCCAGCAAACAGGGGGTATCGCATTCACCCCTCCACTTT.

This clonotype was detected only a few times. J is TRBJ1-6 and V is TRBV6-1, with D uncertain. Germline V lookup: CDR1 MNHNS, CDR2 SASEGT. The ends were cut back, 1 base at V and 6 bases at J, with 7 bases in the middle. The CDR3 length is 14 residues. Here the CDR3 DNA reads TGTGCCAGCAGTGAAGGGGAAGCTAATTCACCCCTCCACTTT. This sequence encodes CASSEGEANSPLHF.

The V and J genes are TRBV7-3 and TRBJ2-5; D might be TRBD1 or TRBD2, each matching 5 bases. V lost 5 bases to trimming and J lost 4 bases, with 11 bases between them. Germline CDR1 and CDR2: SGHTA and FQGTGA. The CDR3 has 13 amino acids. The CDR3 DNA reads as TGTGCCAGCAGCCCGTTGGGGGTAGAGACCCAGTACTTC. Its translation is CASSPLGVETQYF. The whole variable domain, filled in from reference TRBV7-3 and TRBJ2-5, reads GAGVSQTPSNKVTEKGKYVELRCDPISGHTALYWYRQSLGQGPEFLIYFQGTGAADDSGLPNDRFFAVRPEGSVSTLKIQRTERGDSAVYLCASSPLGVETQYFGPGTRLLVL.

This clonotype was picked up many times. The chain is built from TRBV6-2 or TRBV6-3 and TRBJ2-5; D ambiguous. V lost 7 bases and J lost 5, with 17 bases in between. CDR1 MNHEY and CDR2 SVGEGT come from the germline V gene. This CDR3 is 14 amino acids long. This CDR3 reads CASTTGRPGETQYF. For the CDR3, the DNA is TGTGCCAGCACCACCGGTCGTCCCGGGGAGACCCAGTACTTC.

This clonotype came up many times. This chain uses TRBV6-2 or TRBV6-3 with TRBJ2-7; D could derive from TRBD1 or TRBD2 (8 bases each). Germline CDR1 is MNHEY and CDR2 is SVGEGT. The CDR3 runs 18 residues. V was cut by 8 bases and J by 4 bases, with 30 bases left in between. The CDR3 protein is CASVNQGAGSGTIYEQYF. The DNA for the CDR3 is TGTGCCAGCGTTAATCAGGGGGCTGGTAGCGGGACCATATACGAGCAGTACTTC.

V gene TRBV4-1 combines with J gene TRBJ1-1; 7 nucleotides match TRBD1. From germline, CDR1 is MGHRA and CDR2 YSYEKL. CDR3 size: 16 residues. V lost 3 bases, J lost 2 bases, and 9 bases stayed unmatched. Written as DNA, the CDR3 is TGCGCCAGCAGCCACCCCCAGGGGGAAACAAACACTGAAGCTTTCTTT. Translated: CASSHPQGETNTEAFF.

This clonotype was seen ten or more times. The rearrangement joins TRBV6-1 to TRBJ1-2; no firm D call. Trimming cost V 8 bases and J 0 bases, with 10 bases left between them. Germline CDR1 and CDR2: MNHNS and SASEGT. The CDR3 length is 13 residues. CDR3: CASSEGPNYGYTF. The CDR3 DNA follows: TGTGCCAGCTCTGAAGGGCCTAACTATGGCTACACCTTC.

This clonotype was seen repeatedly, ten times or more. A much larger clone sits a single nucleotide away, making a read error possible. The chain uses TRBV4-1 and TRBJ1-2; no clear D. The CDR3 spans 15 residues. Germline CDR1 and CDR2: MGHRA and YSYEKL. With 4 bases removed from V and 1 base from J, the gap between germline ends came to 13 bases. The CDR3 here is CASSPSSCINYGYTF. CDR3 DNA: TGCGCCAGCAGCCCCAGCAGCTGCATTAACTATGGCTACACCTTC.

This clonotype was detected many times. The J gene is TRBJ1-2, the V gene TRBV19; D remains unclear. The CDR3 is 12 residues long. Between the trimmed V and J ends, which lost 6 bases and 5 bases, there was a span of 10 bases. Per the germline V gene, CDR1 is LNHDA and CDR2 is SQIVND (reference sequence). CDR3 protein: CASRGNRYGYTF. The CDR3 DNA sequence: TGTGCCAGTAGAGGGAACAGATATGGCTACACCTTC.

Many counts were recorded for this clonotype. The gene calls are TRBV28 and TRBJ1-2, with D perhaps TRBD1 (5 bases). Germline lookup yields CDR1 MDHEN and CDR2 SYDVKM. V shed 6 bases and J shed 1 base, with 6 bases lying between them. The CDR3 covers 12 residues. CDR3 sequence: CASRQVNYGYTF. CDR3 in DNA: TGTGCCAGCAGACAGGTTAACTATGGCTACACCTTC.

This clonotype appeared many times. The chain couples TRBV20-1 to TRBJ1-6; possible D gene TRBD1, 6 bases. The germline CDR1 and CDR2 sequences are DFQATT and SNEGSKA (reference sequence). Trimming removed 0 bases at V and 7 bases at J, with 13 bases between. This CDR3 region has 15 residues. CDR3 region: CSARDLFTGNSPLHF. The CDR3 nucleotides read TGCAGTGCTAGAGATTTGTTTACAGGGAATTCACCCCTCCACTTT.

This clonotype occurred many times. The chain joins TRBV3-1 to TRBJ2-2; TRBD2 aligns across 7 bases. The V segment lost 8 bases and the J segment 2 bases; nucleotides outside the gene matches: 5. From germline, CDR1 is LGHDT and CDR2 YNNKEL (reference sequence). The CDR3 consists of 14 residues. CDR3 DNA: TGTGCCAGCGGGAGGGGCTACAACACCGGGGAGCTGTTTTTT. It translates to CASGRGYNTGELFF.

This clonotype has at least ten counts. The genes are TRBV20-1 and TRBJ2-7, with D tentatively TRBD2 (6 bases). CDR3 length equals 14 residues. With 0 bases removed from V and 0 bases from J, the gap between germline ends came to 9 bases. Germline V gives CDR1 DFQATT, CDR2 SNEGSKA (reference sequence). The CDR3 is CSARDAGGSYEQYF. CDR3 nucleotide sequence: TGCAGTGCTAGAGATGCCGGGGGCTCCTACGAGCAGTACTTC.

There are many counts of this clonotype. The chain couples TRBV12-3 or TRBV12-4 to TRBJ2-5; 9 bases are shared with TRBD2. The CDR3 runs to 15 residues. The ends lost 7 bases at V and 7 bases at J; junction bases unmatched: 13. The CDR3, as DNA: TGTGCCAGCAACCTTAGCGGGGGTCCCGCAGGGACCCAGTACTTC. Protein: CASNLSGGPAGTQYF.

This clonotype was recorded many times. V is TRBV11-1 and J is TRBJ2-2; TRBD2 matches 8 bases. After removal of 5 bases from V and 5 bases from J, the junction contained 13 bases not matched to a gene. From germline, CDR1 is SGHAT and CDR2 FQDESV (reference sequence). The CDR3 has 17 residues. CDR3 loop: CASSPPTAGGKTGELFF. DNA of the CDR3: TGTGCCAGCAGCCCCCCAACGGCGGGAGGAAAAACCGGGGAGCTGTTTTTT.

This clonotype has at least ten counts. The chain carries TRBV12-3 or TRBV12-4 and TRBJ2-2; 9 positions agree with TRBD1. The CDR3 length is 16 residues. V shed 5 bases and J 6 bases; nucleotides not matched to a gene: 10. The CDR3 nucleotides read TGTGCCAGCAGTCCCCGGACAGGGGTCACGGCCGGGGAGCTGTTTTTT. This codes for CASSPRTGVTAGELFF.

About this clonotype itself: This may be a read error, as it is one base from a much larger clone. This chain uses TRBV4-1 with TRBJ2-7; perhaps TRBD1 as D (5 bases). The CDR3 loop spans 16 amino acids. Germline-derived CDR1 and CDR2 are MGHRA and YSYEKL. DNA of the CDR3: TGCGCCATCAGCCAAGATCCAGGGCCCTTCCCCTACGAGCAGTACTTC. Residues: CAISQDPGPFPYEQYF.

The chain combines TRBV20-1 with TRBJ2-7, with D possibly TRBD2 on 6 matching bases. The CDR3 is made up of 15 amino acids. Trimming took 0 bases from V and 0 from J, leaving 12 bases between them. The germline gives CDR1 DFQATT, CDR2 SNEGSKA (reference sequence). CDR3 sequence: CSARELFSGSYEQYF. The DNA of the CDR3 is TGCAGTGCTAGAGAACTGTTTAGCGGCTCCTACGAGCAGTACTTC.

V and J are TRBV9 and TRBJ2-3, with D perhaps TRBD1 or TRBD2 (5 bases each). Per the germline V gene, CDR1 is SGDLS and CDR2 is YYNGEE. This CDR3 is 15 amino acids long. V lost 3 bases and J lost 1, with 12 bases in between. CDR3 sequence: CASSARQGRTDTQYF. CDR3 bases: TGTGCCAGCAGCGCAAGGCAGGGACGCACAGATACGCAGTATTTT.

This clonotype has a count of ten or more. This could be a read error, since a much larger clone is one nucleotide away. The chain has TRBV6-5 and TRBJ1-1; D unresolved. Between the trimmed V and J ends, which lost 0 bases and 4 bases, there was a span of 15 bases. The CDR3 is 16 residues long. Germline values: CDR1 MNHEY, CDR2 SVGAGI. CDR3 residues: CASSYSMTRLATEAFF. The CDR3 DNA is TGTGCCAGCAGTTACTCAATGACTCGGCTGGCCACTGAAGCTTTCTTT.

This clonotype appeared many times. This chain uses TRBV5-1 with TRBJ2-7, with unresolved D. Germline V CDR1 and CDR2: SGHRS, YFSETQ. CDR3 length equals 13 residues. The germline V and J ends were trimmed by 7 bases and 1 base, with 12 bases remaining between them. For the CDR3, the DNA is TGCGCCAGCTGGGATATGGGGTCCTACGAGCAGTACTTC. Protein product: CASWDMGSYEQYF.

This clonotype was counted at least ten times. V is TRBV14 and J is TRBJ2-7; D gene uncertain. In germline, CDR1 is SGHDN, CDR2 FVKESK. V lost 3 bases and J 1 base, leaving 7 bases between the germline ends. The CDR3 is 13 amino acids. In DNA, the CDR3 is TGTGCCAGCAGCCATCCGGATTCCTACGAGCAGTACTTC. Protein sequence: CASSHPDSYEQYF.

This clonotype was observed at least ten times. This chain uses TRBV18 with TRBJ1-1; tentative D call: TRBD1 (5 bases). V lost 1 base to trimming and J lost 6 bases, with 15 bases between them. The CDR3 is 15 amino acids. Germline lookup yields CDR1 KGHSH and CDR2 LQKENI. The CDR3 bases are TGTGCCAGCTCACCACAGACCTATGGAGGGGCTGAAGCTTTCTTT. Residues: CASSPQTYGGAEAFF.

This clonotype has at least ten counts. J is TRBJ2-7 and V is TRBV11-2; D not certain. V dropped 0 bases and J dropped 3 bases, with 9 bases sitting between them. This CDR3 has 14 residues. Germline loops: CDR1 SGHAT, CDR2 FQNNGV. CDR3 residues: CASSLDATVYEQYF. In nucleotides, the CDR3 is TGTGCCAGCAGCTTAGATGCTACAGTCTACGAGCAGTACTTC.

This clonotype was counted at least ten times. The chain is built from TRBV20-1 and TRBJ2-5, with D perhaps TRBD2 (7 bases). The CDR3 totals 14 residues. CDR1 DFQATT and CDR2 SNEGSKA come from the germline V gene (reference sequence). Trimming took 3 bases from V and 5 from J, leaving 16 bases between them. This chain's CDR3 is CSASRGGAEETQYF. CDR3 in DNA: TGCAGTGCTAGTAGGGGGGGCGCGGAGGAGACCCAGTACTTC.

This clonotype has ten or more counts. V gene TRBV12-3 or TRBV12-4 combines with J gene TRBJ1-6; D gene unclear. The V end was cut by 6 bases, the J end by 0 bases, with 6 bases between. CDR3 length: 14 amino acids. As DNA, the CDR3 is TGTGCCAGCAGGGACGTCTCCTATAATTCACCCCTCCACTTT. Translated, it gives CASRDVSYNSPLHF.

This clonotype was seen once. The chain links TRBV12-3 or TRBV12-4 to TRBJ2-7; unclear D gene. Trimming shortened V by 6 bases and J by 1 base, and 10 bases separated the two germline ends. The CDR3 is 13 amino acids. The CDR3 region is CASRVDGSYEQYF. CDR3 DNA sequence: TGTGCCAGCAGGGTGGACGGTTCCTACGAGCAGTACTTC.

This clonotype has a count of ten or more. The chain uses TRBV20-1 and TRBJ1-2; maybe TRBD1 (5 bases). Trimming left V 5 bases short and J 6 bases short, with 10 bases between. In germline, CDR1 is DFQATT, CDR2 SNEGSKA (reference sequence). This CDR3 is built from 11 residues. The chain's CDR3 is CSAPGLDGYTF. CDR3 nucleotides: TGCAGTGCTCCGGGGCTGGATGGCTACACCTTC.

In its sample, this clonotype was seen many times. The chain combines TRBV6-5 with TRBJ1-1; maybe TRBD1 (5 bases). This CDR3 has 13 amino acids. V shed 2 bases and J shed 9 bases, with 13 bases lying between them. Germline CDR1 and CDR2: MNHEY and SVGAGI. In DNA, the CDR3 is TGTGCCAGCAGTTACGTCCAGGGACCCCAAGCTTTCTTT. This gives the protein CASSYVQGPQAFF.